This entry lists 19 T cell receptor beta chains sequenced from one sample in a study of T cell responses to AZD1222 COVID-19 vaccine. This table comes from immunoSEQ multiplex PCR, and its TCRdb copy is limited to in-frame clones, with some not included. Among approximately 90,000 clones listed, roughly 90% were seen once. Specimen: peripheral blood, collected on day 0 of AZD1222 vaccination. These receptors were taken from an adult in good health.

The rearrangement uses TRBV7-9 and TRBJ2-6; D gene uncertain. CDR1 is SEHNR, CDR2 FQNEAQ, per germline (reference sequence). V was clipped by 5 bases and J by 1 base, with 3 bases between them. The CDR3 spans 13 residues. As DNA, the CDR3 is TGTGCCAGCAGCCCGTCTGGGGCCAACGTCCTGACTTTC. It specifies CASSPSGANVLTF. Full variable domain (rest looked up from reference TRBV7-9 and TRBJ2-6): DTGVSQNPRHKITKRGQNVTFRCDPISEHNRLYWYRQTLGQGPEFLTYFQNEAQLEKSRLLSDRFSAERPKGSFSTLEIQRTEQGDSAMYLCASSPSGANVLTFGAGSRLTVL.

The V call is TRBV25-1, the J call TRBJ1-2; D perhaps matches TRBD1 (5 bases). CDR3 length: 14 amino acids. V was shortened by 1 base and J by 8 bases, with 14 bases between the two germline ends. Germline CDR1 and CDR2: MGHDK and SYGVNS. The CDR3 region is CASSESDSPLGYTF. In DNA, the CDR3 is TGTGCCAGCAGTGAATCCGACAGTCCCCTAGGCTACACCTTC.

The chain links TRBV5-1 to TRBJ2-5; 7 nucleotides line up with TRBD2. The CDR3 contains 15 residues. Germline assignment: CDR1 SGHRS and CDR2 YFSETQ. Losses at the gene ends were 0 bases for V and 3 bases for J; bases not matched to a gene: 5. CDR3 DNA: TGCGCCAGCAGCTTGGGCGGGGGAGGGAAAGAGACCCAGTACTTC. It encodes CASSLGGGGKETQYF.

This chain links TRBV15 with TRBJ2-1; D gene unclear. CDR1 is LNHNV and CDR2 is YYDKDF in the germline V gene (reference sequence). The CDR3 sequence is 15 residues long. Trimming pared 0 bases from V and 0 bases from J, leaving 6 bases between. The CDR3 here is CATSRDLGSYNEQFF. For the CDR3, the DNA is TGTGCCACCAGCAGAGATTTGGGCTCCTACAATGAGCAGTTCTTC.

This clone was observed once. At one of its ends the junction is not consistent with the germline gene, which may arise from a read error. This chain connects TRBV2 to TRBJ2-2; D gene ambiguous. This CDR3 spans 14 amino acids. Germline-derived CDR1 and CDR2 are SNHLY and FYNNEI. DNA of the CDR3: TGTGCCAGCAGTCAAGCACAGTGGACCGGGGAGCTGTTTTTT. This sequence encodes CASSQAQWTGELFF.

The chain is built from TRBV10-2 and TRBJ1-2; TRBD1 might be the D (5 bases). V lost 2 bases, J lost 1 base, and 26 bases lay in between. The CDR3 has 20 amino acids. Germline loops: CDR1 WSHSY, CDR2 SAAADI. CDR3 loop: CASSETRTYYGTESNYGYTF. The DNA for the CDR3 is TGCGCCAGCAGTGAGACCAGGACTTATTACGGGACGGAAAGTAACTATGGCTACACCTTC.

The J gene is TRBJ1-1, the V gene TRBV18; D unresolved. CDR1 is KGHSH, CDR2 LQKENI, per germline. The V end lost 3 bases, the J end lost 1 base, and 9 bases lay between the germline ends. The CDR3 is 14 amino acids. In DNA form, the CDR3 reads TGTGCCAGCTCACCGGCCAGCCAGAACACTGAAGCTTTCTTT. The encoded protein is CASSPASQNTEAFF.

This chain links TRBV4-3 with TRBJ2-3; no clear D. Germline CDR1 LGHNA, CDR2 YSLEER. Trimming removed 4 bases at V and 0 bases at J, with 11 bases between. This CDR3 spans 15 amino acids. The CDR3 reads CASSLEARSTDTQYF. CDR3 coding DNA: TGCGCCAGCAGCCTTGAAGCCCGAAGCACAGATACGCAGTATTTT.

The rearrangement uses TRBV18 and TRBJ2-7; no firm D call. CDR1 and CDR2 from the germline V gene are KGHSH and LQKENI. Between the trimmed V and J ends, which lost 0 bases and 0 bases, there was a span of 9 bases. This CDR3 has 15 residues. The CDR3 loop reads CASSPPGSGSYEQYF. The CDR3 DNA reads TGTGCCAGCTCACCACCGGGATCGGGCTCCTACGAGCAGTACTTC.

The rearrangement joins TRBV5-3 to TRBJ1-5, with D possibly being TRBD1 (5 bases). TRBV5-3 is given ORF status, its function remaining uncertain. CDR3 size: 14 residues. V was cut by 1 base and J by 7 bases, with 12 bases left in between. The CDR3 DNA follows: TGTGCCAGAAGCTTGTGGACAACCGGCCAGCCCCAGCATTTT. Translated, it gives CARSLWTTGQPQHF.

The chain links TRBV18 to TRBJ2-1; the match to TRBD2 covers 12 bases. CDR3 length: 16 amino acids. CDR1 and CDR2 from the germline V gene are KGHSH and LQKENI. Losses at the gene ends were 4 bases for V and 2 bases for J; bases not matched to a gene: 3. The CDR3 is CASSRLAGVPYNEQFF. The CDR3 coding sequence is TGTGCCAGCTCACGACTAGCGGGAGTACCCTACAATGAGCAGTTCTTC.

The CDR3 bases are TGTGCCAGCACCCTCGGCAAGCCTTATAATTCACCCCTCCACTTT. Its protein is CASTLGKPYNSPLHF. The chain couples TRBV6-5 to TRBJ1-6; D gene ambiguous. The germline V gene has CDR1 MNHEY and CDR2 SVGAGI. V was shortened by 7 bases and J by 4 bases, with 14 bases between the two germline ends. The CDR3 has 15 residues.

The rearrangement links TRBV4-1 to TRBJ1-2; D is unresolved. V lost 0 bases and J lost 7, with 6 bases in between. Germline V CDR1 and CDR2: MGHRA, YSYEKL. This CDR3 is built from 12 residues. CDR3 amino acids: CASSQELGGYTF. The CDR3 DNA follows: TGCGCCAGCAGCCAAGAGTTGGGTGGCTACACCTTC.

CDR3 nucleotide sequence: TGTGCCAGCAGTTTTACAACGATCTCTGGAAACACCATATATTTT. This gives the protein CASSFTTISGNTIYF. The V call is TRBV28, the J call TRBJ1-3; D gene ambiguous. The CDR3 is made up of 15 amino acids. Trimming stripped 3 bases from V and 0 bases from J, with 9 bases between. Germline V CDR1 and CDR2: MDHEN, SYDVKM.

This chain links TRBV6-6 with TRBJ2-3; no clear D gene. V was trimmed by 6 bases and J by 5 bases, leaving 18 bases between them. Per germline, CDR1 MNHNY and CDR2 SVGAGI (reference sequence). The CDR3 has 15 residues. DNA for the CDR3: TGTGCCAGCAGGGCCCGAGAAAGACTGTTAGATACGCAGTATTTT. This translates into CASRARERLLDTQYF.

The V gene is TRBV19, the J gene TRBJ2-3, with a possible D match to TRBD2 (6 bases). Trimming cost V 4 bases and J 3 bases, with 20 bases left between them. Germline CDR1 reads LNHDA; CDR2 reads SQIVND (reference sequence). The CDR3 sequence is 17 residues long. The CDR3 sequence is CASSTPRVRERTDTQYF. CDR3 DNA sequence: TGTGCCAGTAGTACCCCCAGGGTCCGGGAGCGGACAGATACGCAGTATTTT.

The V call is TRBV5-1, the J call TRBJ2-1; 11 nucleotides align to TRBD2. CDR3 size: 15 residues. The germline V gene has CDR1 SGHRS and CDR2 YFSETQ. V lost 4 bases to trimming and J lost 3 bases; unmatched junction nucleotides: 3. CDR3 DNA sequence: TGCGCCAGCAGCGCCGGGACTAGCGGCTACAATGAGCAGTTCTTC. Translating it yields CASSAGTSGYNEQFF.

The chain has TRBV6-5 and TRBJ2-1; 9 bases align to TRBD2. The germline V gene encodes CDR1 MNHEY and CDR2 SVGAGI. V trimming: 4 bases; J trimming: 12 bases; junction bases outside the gene matches: 13. The CDR3 is 15 residues long. The CDR3 reads CASSSSGTSFLGQFF. The DNA for the CDR3 is TGTGCCAGCAGTTCCTCCGGGACTAGCTTCCTGGGGCAGTTCTTC.

This clone appeared once. The chain uses TRBV14 and TRBJ2-1, with 8 bases that match TRBD1. The V segment lost 5 bases and the J segment 7 bases; nucleotides outside the gene matches: 10. The germline V gene has CDR1 SGHDN and CDR2 FVKESK. The length of the CDR3 is 15 residues. The CDR3 sequence is CASSKQGGTRNEQFF. CDR3 DNA: TGTGCCAGCAGCAAACAGGGGGGAACCCGTAATGAGCAGTTCTTC. The complete variable domain, with remaining parts taken from reference TRBV14 and TRBJ2-1, reads EAGVTQFPSHSVIEKGQTVTLRCDPISGHDNLYWYRRVMGKEIKFLLHFVKESKQDESGMPNNRFLAERTGGTYSTLKVQPAELEDSGVYFCASSKQGGTRNEQFFGPGTRLTVL.